The 17 T cell receptor beta chains below come from one sample, sequenced in a study of cytomegalovirus exposure and HLA in healthy donors. Profiled with immunoSEQ multiplex PCR; TCRdb holds only in-frame clones, not every one. The table includes about 75,000 clones, around four fifths detected once. Sample: PBMCs. These receptors were obtained from a man aged 30 to 39 in good health and CMV-seronegative.

The V call is TRBV5-1, the J call TRBJ2-3; TRBD2 aligns across 10 bases. This CDR3 region has 17 residues. Germline V gene data show CDR1 as SGHRS and CDR2 as YFSETQ. V trimming: 0 bases; J trimming: 0 bases; junction bases outside the gene matches: 4. Here the CDR3 reads CASSLGWTSGSTDTQYF. DNA for the CDR3: TGCGCCAGCAGCTTGGGCTGGACTAGCGGTAGCACAGATACGCAGTATTTT.

This rearrangement joins TRBV7-6 to TRBJ1-4; D is uncertain. This CDR3 is 17 amino acids long. The germline V gene encodes CDR1 SGHVS and CDR2 FNYEAQ. Trimming cost V 1 base and J 12 bases, with 24 bases left between them. The CDR3 spells CASSLGTRRRGDKELFF. In DNA form, the CDR3 reads TGTGCCAGCAGCTTAGGAACCCGCCGACGCGGTGATAAGGAACTGTTTTTT.

V usage is TRBV28 and J usage is TRBJ2-7, with D tentatively TRBD1 (6 bases). Looked up from germline, CDR1 is MDHEN and CDR2 is SYDVKM. This CDR3 spans 13 amino acids. With 3 bases removed from V and 6 bases from J, the gap between germline ends came to 12 bases. In nucleotides, the CDR3 is TGTGCCAGCAGTTTTAGGGTAGGGGGCGAGCAGTACTTC. Its protein is CASSFRVGGEQYF.

This clone was detected a few times. The chain has TRBV5-1 and TRBJ2-7; 12 bases are shared with TRBD2. Germline CDR1 reads SGHRS; CDR2 reads YFSETQ. The CDR3 runs to 15 residues. V was pared by 4 bases and J by 0 bases, with 2 bases of the junction left unmatched. The CDR3 DNA reads as TGCGCCAGCAGCCAGACTAGCGGGAGCTCCTACGAGCAGTACGTC. This codes for CASSQTSGSSYEQYV.

The rearrangement uses TRBV9 and TRBJ2-1; tentatively, D is TRBD2 (6 bases). The germline V and J ends were trimmed by 2 bases and 0 bases, with 9 bases remaining between them. Germline V gene data show CDR1 as SGDLS and CDR2 as YYNGEE. The CDR3 runs to 15 residues. For the CDR3, the DNA is TGTGCCAGCAGCGTTAGCGGTGACTCCTACAATGAGCAGTTCTTC. As protein: CASSVSGDSYNEQFF.

The J gene is TRBJ2-1, the V gene TRBV6-5; 7 positions agree with TRBD2. J lost 3 bases, V lost 0 bases, and 5 bases had no gene match. In germline, CDR1 is MNHEY, CDR2 SVGAGI. The CDR3 is made up of 16 amino acids. CDR3 protein: CASSYSAGENYNEQFF. The CDR3 region has the DNA TGTGCCAGCAGTTACTCTGCGGGAGAAAACTACAATGAGCAGTTCTTC.

About this clone itself: An end of the junction does not agree with germline; a read error may underlie this. The genes are TRBV7-2 and TRBJ1-3; D is possibly TRBD1 (5 bases). CDR3 length: 11 residues. Germline lookup yields CDR1 SGHTA and CDR2 FQGNSA. CDR3 DNA: TGTGCCAGCAGCTTGTCGACAGACCCGCATTTT. Encoded protein: CASSLSTDPHF.

J is TRBJ1-1 and V is TRBV5-4, with 7 bases matching TRBD1. V shed 3 bases and J 4 bases; nucleotides not matched to a gene: 6. The CDR3 totals 14 residues. The germline V gene has CDR1 SGHNT and CDR2 YYREEE (reference sequence). CDR3 sequence (DNA): TGTGCCAGCAGCTCTGGACAGGACATCACTGAAGCTTTCTTT. As protein: CASSSGQDITEAFF.

This clone was seen just once. The chain uses TRBV15 and TRBJ1-2, with D tentatively TRBD1 (5 bases). The ends were cut back, 2 bases at V and 8 bases at J, with 21 bases in the middle. CDR3 size: 16 residues. Per germline, CDR1 LNHNV and CDR2 YYDKDF (reference sequence). Here the CDR3 reads CATSRPPPGGRSGYTF. CDR3 DNA sequence: TGTGCCACCAGCAGACCGCCGCCGGGGGGTAGGAGCGGCTACACCTTC.

CDR3 nucleotide sequence: TGTGCCAGCAGTCAAACCGCGACAGTAAGCTCCTACAATGAGCAGTTCTTC. It specifies CASSQTATVSSYNEQFF. The chain couples TRBV27 to TRBJ2-1; D possibly corresponds to TRBD1 (5 bases). V lost 5 bases and J 0 bases, leaving 17 bases between the germline ends. The germline V gene has CDR1 MNHEY and CDR2 SMNVEV (reference sequence). The CDR3 sequence is 17 residues long.

This chain connects TRBV6-1 to TRBJ1-5; 8 bases map to TRBD1. The CDR3 is made up of 14 amino acids. Per the germline V gene, CDR1 is MNHNS and CDR2 is SASEGT. Trimming at V came to 2 bases and at J to 7 bases, leaving 4 bases not matched to a gene. CDR3 in DNA: TGTGCCAGCAGTGAAAGAACAGGGGGGCAGCCCCAGCATTTT. Protein: CASSERTGGQPQHF.

The chain joins TRBV28 to TRBJ2-2; 7 nucleotides match TRBD2. Germline lookup yields CDR1 MDHEN and CDR2 SYDVKM. The CDR3 runs 14 residues. Germline trimming cut 3 bases from V and 5 bases from J; bases unmatched to any gene: 3. The CDR3 coding sequence is TGTGCCAGCAGTTTGGGACTAAAGACCGGGGAGCTGTTTTTT. Its protein is CASSLGLKTGELFF.

This clone turned up a few times. The rearrangement links TRBV7-8 to TRBJ2-5, with 8 positions matching TRBD1. The germline V gene encodes CDR1 SGHVS and CDR2 FQNEAQ. J gave up 1 base and V 2 bases, and 3 bases lay outside the gene matches. This CDR3 region has 15 residues. The CDR3 spells CASSLLGTGQETQYF. The CDR3, as DNA: TGTGCCAGCAGCTTATTAGGGACAGGCCAAGAGACCCAGTACTTC.

This sequence joins TRBV11-3 and TRBJ2-1; D is perhaps TRBD1 (6 bases). V lost 5 bases, J lost 5 bases, and 19 bases lay in between. Per germline, CDR1 SGHNT and CDR2 YENEEA. The CDR3 is 16 residues long. The CDR3 sequence is CASSPSGTIPNNEQFF. DNA of the CDR3: TGTGCCAGCAGCCCATCCGGGACAATCCCCAACAATGAGCAGTTCTTC.

The chain joins TRBV27 to TRBJ1-3; possible D gene TRBD1, 6 bases. The germline CDR1 and CDR2 sequences are MNHEY and SMNVEV (reference sequence). Deletions cut 5 bases from V and 4 bases from J, with 15 bases between. This CDR3 region has 15 residues. CDR3: CASSPGDSGGNTIYF. CDR3 DNA sequence: TGTGCCAGCAGTCCAGGGGATTCGGGCGGAAACACCATATATTTT.

This chain joins TRBV2 and TRBJ1-1, with D perhaps TRBD1 (5 bases). V was clipped by 6 bases and J by 1 base, with 9 bases between them. CDR1 and CDR2 from the germline V gene are SNHLY and FYNNEI. The CDR3 is 13 amino acids. CDR3 sequence: CASSFTGNTEAFF. CDR3 DNA sequence: TGTGCCAGCAGCTTCACAGGGAACACTGAAGCTTTCTTT.

The genes are TRBV6-4 and TRBJ2-3, with 9 bases identical to TRBD2. CDR3 length: 15 residues. The germline V gene encodes CDR1 MRHNA and CDR2 SNTAGT. The V gene end was trimmed by 6 bases and the J gene end by 0 bases; junction bases not matched to a gene: 4. This CDR3 reads CASSGSGGSTDTQYF. CDR3 DNA: TGTGCCAGCAGCGGAAGCGGGGGGAGCACAGATACGCAGTATTTT.